This is a list of T cell receptor beta chains from one sample in a study of early T cells in non-severe SARS-CoV-2 infection. Each CDR3 protein is one row after TCRdb ran MiXCR on the 5' RACE reads. The table has fewer than 75,000 distinct CDR3 sequences, around 20% seen once. The sequencing here drew on whole blood, taken at baseline. The source is an adult who was a healthcare worker with PCR-confirmed SARS-CoV-2 infection or an uninfected control (not recorded which). CDR3s include the opening cysteine and the closing phenylalanine or tryptophan. Each record gives: V gene, J gene, D gene, clone size, CDR3 DNA, CDR3 protein. The D gene is left open where the match is weak. The size field is filled for only some rows; it gives once, few, many or a size class.

>TRBV6-1|TRBJ1-5|.|.
TGTGCCAGCGCCTCCGAGGGGGTGCGCAATCAGCCCCAGCATTTT
CASASEGVRNQPQHF
>TRBV7-3|TRBJ2-3|.|few
TGTGCCAGCAGCCTACGGTGGGGGGGCACAGATACGCAGTATTTT
CASSLRWGGTDTQYF
>TRBV6-5|TRBJ2-1|.|few
TGTGCCAGCAGTTACTCGAAGACTAGCTCCTACAATGAGCAGTTCTTC
CASSYSKTSSYNEQFF
>TRBV6-6|TRBJ1-1|TRBD1|.
TGTGCCAGCAGTAAGCAGGGGGAAGTGAACACTGAAGCTTTCTTT
CASSKQGEVNTEAFF
>TRBV20-1|TRBJ1-4|.|few
TGCAGTGCTAAGGGGCTGAATGAAAAACTGTTTTTT
CSAKGLNEKLFF
>TRBV10-3|TRBJ2-1|TRBD2|.
TGTGCCATCAGCGATGGAGTACTAGCGGGGACGGACAATGAGCAGTTCTTC
CAISDGVLAGTDNEQFF
>TRBV30|TRBJ2-6|.|few
TGTGCCTGGGGGACTGGGGCCAACGTCCTGACTTTC
CAWGTGANVLTF
>TRBV6-4|TRBJ1-1|.|many
TGTGCCAGCAGTGCCGAGAGCCTGGGCACTGAAGCTTTCTTT
CASSAESLGTEAFF
>TRBV4-1|TRBJ2-2|TRBD2|.
TGCGCCAGCAGCCAAGGACCCACTAGCGTTCGTTCCGGGGAGCTGTTTTTT
CASSQGPTSVRSGELFF
>TRBV19|TRBJ2-3|.|many
TGTGCCAGTAGTATCCCCTTTCCACCTACGCAGTATTTT
CASSIPFPPTQYF
>TRBV2|TRBJ1-2|.|.
TGTGCCAGCAGTGAACAGGGCGACTATGGCTACACCTTC
CASSEQGDYGYTF
>TRBV7-8|TRBJ2-5|TRBD2|few
TGTGCCAGCAGCCCAGGGAGGGACTCTCAAGAGACCCAGTACTTC
CASSPGRDSQETQYF
>TRBV7-2|TRBJ2-3|TRBD2|.
TGTGCCAGCTTTCGCCTAGCGGGCCGCACAGATACGCAGTATTTT
CASFRLAGRTDTQYF
>TRBV19|TRBJ2-3|TRBD2|few
TGTGCCAGTAGTATAGGTGGACTAGCGGGGAGCACAGATACGCAGTATTTT
CASSIGGLAGSTDTQYF
>TRBV20-1|TRBJ2-7|.|.
TGCAGTGCTCAGTCCGGAGAGGGAGAGCAGTACTTC
CSAQSGEGEQYF
>TRBV9|TRBJ2-2|.|few
TGTGCCAGCAGCGTAGCTACCGGGGAGCTGTTTTTT
CASSVATGELFF
>TRBV5-4|TRBJ1-3|TRBD1|.
TGTGCCAGCACCATACAGGGGGCGGCTGGAAACACCATATATTTT
CASTIQGAAGNTIYF
>TRBV14|TRBJ2-6|.|few
TGTGCCAGCAGCCAAGGATTTTGGGGACTGCGAGGGGCCAACGTCCTGACTTTC
CASSQGFWGLRGANVLTF
>TRBV12-3/TRBV12-4|TRBJ2-3|.|.
TGTGCCAGCAGTAAGCTAGCAGATACGCAGTATTTT
CASSKLADTQYF
>TRBV29-1|TRBJ2-1|.|.
TGCAGCGTTGTAGATGCCCGGGCCAATTCGTTCTTC
CSVVDARANSFF
>TRBV5-1|TRBJ1-1|TRBD1|.
TGCGCCAGCACTGACGTTACAGGGGGGGAAGCTTTCTTT
CASTDVTGGEAFF
>TRBV12-3/TRBV12-4|TRBJ1-2|.|.
TGTGCCAGCAGTTTGAGTCAACGGCTTGGAGGCTACACCTTC
CASSLSQRLGGYTF
>TRBV18|TRBJ2-3|TRBD1|many
TGTGCCAGCTCACCTACCAACAGGGGCCGCACAGATACGCAGTATTTT
CASSPTNRGRTDTQYF
>TRBV5-4|TRBJ2-4|TRBD1|few
TGTGCCAGCAGCTTGGGGGGACAGGGCGAAAACATTCAGTACTTC
CASSLGGQGENIQYF
>TRBV2|TRBJ2-1|.|few
TGTGCCAGCAGTGCCAACTGGAATGAGCAGTTCTTC
CASSANWNEQFF
>TRBV3-1|TRBJ1-2|.|.
TGTGCCAGCAGCCAAGCGAGAGGGTTCTATGGCTACACCTTC
CASSQARGFYGYTF
>TRBV12-3/TRBV12-4|TRBJ2-1|.|many
TGTGCCAGCAGTTTAGGGCTACCGCAGTTCTTC
CASSLGLPQFF
>TRBV20-1|TRBJ1-1|.|.
TGCAGTGCCCGAGCGGGGCGGGACACTGAAGCTTTCTTT
CSARAGRDTEAFF
>TRBV3-1|TRBJ1-3|.|few
TGTGCCAGCAGCCAAGGAAACACCATATATTTT
CASSQGNTIYF
>TRBV9|TRBJ1-4|TRBD1|few
TGTGCCAGCAGCGAGGGACAGGGAGATGAAAAACTGTTTTTT
CASSEGQGDEKLFF
>TRBV25-1|TRBJ1-1|.|.
TGTGCCAGCAGGGAGGGGGGCATCTTGAACACTGAAGCTTTCTTT
CASREGGILNTEAFF
>TRBV9|TRBJ2-1|.|.
TGTGCCAGCAGCGTCTCGCGGGCCCTCCATGAGCAGTTCTTC
CASSVSRALHEQFF
>TRBV7-9|TRBJ1-3|.|.
TGTGCCAGCAAGGAGGGCGATGGAAACACCATATATTTT
CASKEGDGNTIYF
>TRBV7-9|TRBJ2-1|.|.
TGTGCCAGCAGCTCGCTAGCGAATGAGCAGTTCTTC
CASSSLANEQFF
>TRBV3-1|TRBJ1-5|.|.
TGTGCCAGCAGCCTCTTAGGGGGGTCAGCCCAGCATTTT
CASSLLGGSAQHF
>TRBV12-5|TRBJ2-1|TRBD1|few
TGTGCTAGTGGCCGGAGACAGGGGGGCTACAATGAGCAGTTCTTC
CASGRRQGGYNEQFF
>TRBV29-1|TRBJ2-1|TRBD1|.
TGCAGCGTAGGGGGCATTTCCTACAATGAGCAGTTCTTC
CSVGGISYNEQFF
>TRBV20-1|TRBJ1-4|.|.
TGCAGTGCTCCCCGCAGGGGCTATGAAAAACTGTTTTTT
CSAPRRGYEKLFF
>TRBV20-1|TRBJ2-3|.|.
TGCAGTGCTAGAGTGCCTAGCACAGATACGCAGTATTTT
CSARVPSTDTQYF
>TRBV4-2|TRBJ2-1|.|.
TGTGCCAGCAGCCAAGAACGCACAGGTCCCCATGAGCAGTTCTTC
CASSQERTGPHEQFF
>TRBV9|TRBJ1-5|.|few
TGTGCCAGCAGCGTTACTGATGGGGGGAATCAGCCCCAGCATTTT
CASSVTDGGNQPQHF
>TRBV18|TRBJ2-1|.|.
TGTGCCAGCTCCCCAGACAGTAATGAGCAGTTCTTC
CASSPDSNEQFF
>TRBV7-3|TRBJ1-5|.|few
TGTGCCAGCAGCTTAAATGAGAATCAGCCCCAGCATTTT
CASSLNENQPQHF
>TRBV6-6|TRBJ2-1|.|.
TGTGCCAGCAGACAGGACAGCGATATTTACTATGAGCAGTTCTTC
CASRQDSDIYYEQFF
>TRBV7-9|TRBJ2-3|.|many
TGTGCCAGCAGCTTATGGGGGAGCACAGATACGCAGTATTTT
CASSLWGSTDTQYF
>TRBV12-3/TRBV12-4|TRBJ1-2|.|many
TGTGCCTCCTACAGCCTCCTCTATGGCTACACCTTC
CASYSLLYGYTF
>TRBV20-1|TRBJ2-3|TRBD2|.
TGCAGTGTCCCCATAGTGGCGGGGGGCCTAATCAGCACAGATACGCAGTATTTT
CSVPIVAGGLISTDTQYF
>TRBV12-5|TRBJ2-7|.|few
TGTGCTAGTGGTCCACTGAGAGAGCAGTACTTC
CASGPLREQYF
>TRBV20-1|TRBJ2-5|.|.
TGCAGTGCTAGAGATATCATCGGTTACGGAACCCAGTACTTC
CSARDIIGYGTQYF
>TRBV10-1|TRBJ2-1|TRBD2|.
TGCGCCAGCAGCAACGGGGGGAGCTCCTACAATGAGCAGTTCTTC
CASSNGGSSYNEQFF
>TRBV19|TRBJ2-7|.|.
TGTGCCAGTAGTATCATAGGACAGACAGTCTACGAGCAGTACTTC
CASSIIGQTVYEQYF
>TRBV6-2/TRBV6-3|TRBJ2-1|TRBD2|.
TGTGCCAGCAGATCACTAGGACTAGCGGGCAATGAGCAGTTCTTC
CASRSLGLAGNEQFF
>TRBV4-1|TRBJ1-2|TRBD1|.
TGCGCCAGCAGCCCCATTAGGGCCAGGGGGATCTATGGCTACACCTTC
CASSPIRARGIYGYTF
>TRBV6-6|TRBJ1-1|.|few
TGTGCCAGCAGTTCCCGAGGGCGGACCACTGAAGCTTTCTTT
CASSSRGRTTEAFF
>TRBV29-1|TRBJ1-2|.|.
TGCAGCGTTGATAGGTCTCCAGGGTTTGGCGACTATGGCTACACCTTC
CSVDRSPGFGDYGYTF
>TRBV27|TRBJ2-1|.|.
TGTGCCAGCAGTTTAGGCTCCGTGCCCCACAATGAGCAGTTCTTC
CASSLGSVPHNEQFF
>TRBV19|TRBJ2-3|TRBD2|few
TGTGCCAGTAGTACCTCAGGACTAGCGGGGGGAACTAGCACAGATACGCAGTATTTT
CASSTSGLAGGTSTDTQYF
>TRBV12-3/TRBV12-4|TRBJ1-1|.|.
TGTGCCAGCAATCAACAGGGACCGAACACTGAAGCTTTCTTT
CASNQQGPNTEAFF
>TRBV5-1|TRBJ2-5|TRBD2|few
TGCGCCAGCAGCTCGGCTAGCGGGGGGCAGTCGGAGACCCAGTACTTC
CASSSASGGQSETQYF